Presented here are 24 T cell receptor beta chains from one specimen sequenced in a study of blood T cells in healthy people across ages. The use of a sample-barcoded 5' primer and a J-beta primer mix characterized a second PCR of roughly 7 to 11 cycles. TCRdb ran MiXCR on the 5' RACE reads and lists one entry per CDR3 protein. The sample gives fewer than 700,000 distinct CDR3 sequences, 47% of which show up once; approximately 25% is in the top ten. Sequenced input: blood. The receptors come from a man older than 75 in good health.

V and J are TRBV5-1 and TRBJ2-3; unclear D gene. The CDR3 spans 12 residues. Germline CDR1 reads SGHRS; CDR2 reads YFSETQ. Between the trimmed V and J ends, which lost 10 bases and 0 bases, there was a span of 9 bases. CDR3 DNA sequence: TGCGCCTGTAGATTCAGCACAGATACGCAGTATTTT. Encoded protein: CACRFSTDTQYF.

The V call is TRBV12-3 or TRBV12-4, the J call TRBJ2-7, with 8 bases fitting TRBD2. The CDR3 spans 17 residues. J lost 0 bases, V lost 7 bases, and 14 bases had no gene match. CDR3 bases: TGTGCCAGCAAGACTAGCGCAGACCAAATTCACTCCTACGAGCAGTACTTC. Its protein is CASKTSADQIHSYEQYF.

This sequence joins TRBV7-9 and TRBJ1-5; no firm D call. Germline V CDR1 and CDR2: SEHNR, FQNEAQ (reference sequence). The V end was cut by 3 bases, the J end by 4 bases, with 13 bases between. The CDR3 is 15 amino acids. CDR3 loop: CASSLGGHGNQPQHF. CDR3 DNA: TGTGCCAGCAGCTTGGGAGGCCATGGGAATCAGCCCCAGCATTTT.

The chain carries TRBV6-1 and TRBJ2-5, with D hard to call. CDR3 length: 18 residues. Germline CDR1 MNHNS, CDR2 SASEGT. Trimming shortened V by 6 bases and J by 5 bases, and 28 bases separated the two germline ends. The CDR3 DNA sequence: TGTGCCAGCAGCCTCAGTTACCAGAGATCCCACCTCAGGGAGACCCAGTACTTC. Its protein is CASSLSYQRSHLRETQYF.

This clonotype was observed a handful of times. This chain uses TRBV28 with TRBJ2-7; a possible D gene is TRBD1 (6 bases). V lost 4 bases and J lost 2, with 12 bases in between. The germline V gene encodes CDR1 MDHEN and CDR2 SYDVKM. This CDR3 region has 14 residues. The CDR3 coding sequence is TGTGCCAGCAGTTGGGGGCAGGGCACCTACGAGCAGTACTTC. This sequence encodes CASSWGQGTYEQYF.

This clonotype appeared many times. This sequence joins TRBV12-3 or TRBV12-4 and TRBJ1-2, with 7 nucleotides matching TRBD1. This CDR3 region has 15 residues. After removal of 6 bases from V and 4 bases from J, the junction contained 11 bases not matched to a gene. CDR3 nucleotide sequence: TGTGCCAGCAGACCTAACAGGGGAGGGGGCTATGGCTACACCTTC. Translation: CASRPNRGGGYGYTF.

As concerns this clonotype: The conserved closing phenylalanine or tryptophan is absent in this CDR3, likely reflecting a read error. The V call is TRBV20-1, the J call TRBJ2-5; the match to TRBD1 covers 8 bases. CDR1 is DFQATT and CDR2 is SNEGSKA in the germline V gene (reference sequence). V dropped 1 base and J dropped 5; count of bases not matched to a gene: 9. The CDR3 loop spans 15 amino acids. CDR3 sequence reads: CSARAFQGAGETQYL. DNA of the CDR3: TGCAGTGCTAGAGCGTTTCAGGGGGCTGGGGAGACCCAGTACTTA.

Only a few counts were recorded for this clonotype. The CDR3 loop reads CASSYGTTVNLRENEQFF. In DNA form, the CDR3 reads TGTGCCAGCAGTTACGGGACAACAGTAAACCTTCGGGAGAATGAGCAGTTCTTC. The chain uses TRBV6-2 or TRBV6-3 and TRBJ2-1; D could derive from TRBD1 or TRBD2 (6 bases each). The CDR3 totals 18 residues. Germline loops: CDR1 MNHEY, CDR2 SVGEGT. The V end lost 2 bases, the J end lost 7 bases, and 24 bases lay between the germline ends.

The chain is built from TRBV12-3 or TRBV12-4 and TRBJ2-5, with TRBD1 matching 7 bases. This CDR3 is built from 14 residues. J lost 12 bases, V lost 6 bases, and 16 bases had no gene match. CDR3 in amino acids: CASSQATGAEREYF. The CDR3 nucleotides read TGTGCCAGCAGCCAAGCTACAGGGGCCGAAAGGGAGTACTTC.

This chain uses TRBV20-1 with TRBJ2-1; D possibly corresponds to TRBD1 (6 bases). The germline gives CDR1 DFQATT, CDR2 SNEGSKA (reference sequence). The CDR3 contains 16 residues. The germline V and J ends were trimmed by 1 base and 4 bases, with 17 bases remaining between them. For the CDR3, the DNA is TGCAGTGCTAGAGCGGGCCCAGGGGAAGGTTACAATGAGCAGTTCTTC. Translated, it gives CSARAGPGEGYNEQFF.

This clonotype was observed once. The genes are TRBV5-5 and TRBJ1-4; D not resolved. Germline V gives CDR1 SGHKS, CDR2 YYEKEE (reference sequence). The V gene lost 5 bases and the J gene lost 8 bases, with 19 bases spanning the gap. This CDR3 has 15 amino acids. Written as DNA, the CDR3 is TGTGCCAGCAGACCAGATCCCCGGGAGCAGGAAAAACTGTTTTTT. Its protein is CASRPDPREQEKLFF.

The CDR3 loop reads CASSFVAGRLEQYF. DNA of the CDR3: TGTGCCAGCAGCTTCGTTGCAGGGCGACTCGAGCAGTACTTC. This chain uses TRBV7-2 with TRBJ2-7, with D perhaps matching TRBD1 (5 bases). The V end lost 3 bases, the J end lost 6 bases, and 15 bases lay between the germline ends. Germline V lookup: CDR1 SGHTA, CDR2 FQGNSA. The CDR3 consists of 14 residues.

A remark on this clonotype: Its ends do not fully match the called genes, so a read error is possible. The gene calls are TRBV7-2 and TRBJ1-1; D not certain. CDR1 is SGHTA and CDR2 is FQGNSA in the germline V gene. There are 15 residues in the CDR3. The DNA of the CDR3 is TGTGCCAGCAGCTTCCCAGCATCCAGGAACGCTGAAGCTTTCTTT. Translating gives CASSFPASRNAEAFF.

This sequence joins TRBV4-3 and TRBJ1-2; tentative D call: TRBD1 (6 bases). Trimming took off 6 bases at V and 2 bases at J, with 16 bases between the two ends. The CDR3 runs to 15 residues. From germline, CDR1 is LGHNA and CDR2 YSLEER. The CDR3: CASRQNSGANYGYTF. For the CDR3, the DNA is TGCGCCAGCAGGCAGAACTCAGGGGCCAACTATGGCTACACCTTC.

Turning to this clonotype: It is unclear where the CDR3 begins or ends on the DNA, so no DNA is shown, and the CDR3 is as TCRdb lists it. The chain couples TRBV6-6 to TRBJ1-1. The CDR3 spans 13 amino acids, including both terminal residues. Germline CDR1 and CDR2: MNHNY and SVGAGI (reference sequence). This CDR3 reads CASSSSGNTEAFF.

This sequence joins TRBV5-6 and TRBJ1-1; D gene unclear. Germline V gives CDR1 SGHDT, CDR2 YYEEEE. The germline V and J ends were trimmed by 2 bases and 10 bases, with 15 bases remaining between them. This CDR3 region has 13 residues. The CDR3 reads CASSFFELPRAFF. CDR3 nucleotide sequence: TGTGCCAGCAGCTTCTTTGAGTTACCACGAGCTTTCTTT.

This rearrangement joins TRBV29-1 to TRBJ2-5, with TRBD1 matching 8 bases. The CDR3 consists of 14 residues. The germline CDR1 and CDR2 sequences are SQVTM and ANQGSEA. CDR3 in DNA: TGCAGTACAAGCGACAGGGGAACTAGGGAGACCCAGTACTTC. As protein: CSTSDRGTRETQYF.

V and J are TRBV5-1 and TRBJ2-3; 11 bases fit TRBD2. V shed 0 bases and J 1 base; nucleotides not matched to a gene: 4. The CDR3 consists of 17 residues. Germline loops: CDR1 SGHRS, CDR2 YFSETQ. The CDR3 region has the DNA TGCGCCAGCAGCTTGGGACTAGCGGGGCCCGGCACAGATACGCAGTATTTT. Translated: CASSLGLAGPGTDTQYF.

The chain employs TRBV6-8 and TRBJ1-6; 10 bases line up with TRBD1. Looked up from germline, CDR1 is MNHGY and CDR2 is SAAAGT. The CDR3 length is 17 residues. V lost 6 bases, J lost 1 base, and 6 bases stayed unmatched. The chain's CDR3 is CASRRGQGTSYNSPLHF. The CDR3 DNA is TGTGCCAGCAGACGGGGACAGGGGACTTCCTATAATTCACCCCTCCACTTT.

The V call is TRBV6-2 or TRBV6-3, the J call TRBJ2-1, with 8 bases that match TRBD2. Germline loops: CDR1 MNHEY, CDR2 SVGEGT. V lost 5 bases, J lost 3 bases, and 6 bases stayed unmatched. The CDR3 is 15 residues long. CDR3 bases: TGTGCCAGCAGTCCCGGGACTAGGTTCTACAATGAGCAGTTCTTC. Translating it yields CASSPGTRFYNEQFF.

V gene TRBV6-5 combines with J gene TRBJ2-7, with 11 bases identical to TRBD2. The J segment lost 3 bases and the V segment lost 6 bases, leaving 4 bases of the junction unmatched. Germline V CDR1 and CDR2: MNHEY, SVGAGI. This CDR3 comprises 14 residues. CDR3 DNA sequence: TGTGCCAGCAGGGGACTAGCGGCCCGCTACGAGCAGTACTTC. This sequence encodes CASRGLAARYEQYF.

In this sample, this clonotype turned up a few times. V and J are TRBV20-1 and TRBJ1-2; 10 bases are a match to TRBD1. The CDR3 sequence is 14 residues long. Trimming cost V 7 bases and J 0 bases; bases outside gene matches: 5. The germline V gene encodes CDR1 DFQATT and CDR2 SNEGSKA (reference sequence). CDR3 region: CSGTTGGANYGYTF. CDR3 nucleotide sequence: TGCAGTGGTACGACAGGGGGCGCTAACTATGGCTACACCTTC.

Worth noting for this clonotype: The junction departs from germline at one end; a sequencing error may be responsible. The chain joins TRBV5-1 to TRBJ2-1; tentative D call: TRBD2 (6 bases). The CDR3 extends over 16 amino acids. Per the germline V gene, CDR1 is SGHRS and CDR2 is YFSETQ. The CDR3 DNA reads TGCGCCGGCAGCCCAACCCAGGGATGGAGGGATAATGAGCAGTTCTTC. As protein: CAGSPTQGWRDNEQFF.

J is TRBJ2-3 and V is TRBV6-6; 7 nucleotides match TRBD1. V lost 6 bases to trimming and J lost 0 bases; unmatched junction nucleotides: 6. The CDR3 loop spans 15 amino acids. Germline values: CDR1 MNHNY, CDR2 SVGAGI (reference sequence). CDR3 sequence: CASRVTGASTDTQYF. Written as DNA, the CDR3 is TGTGCCAGCAGGGTAACAGGGGCGAGCACAGATACGCAGTATTTT.